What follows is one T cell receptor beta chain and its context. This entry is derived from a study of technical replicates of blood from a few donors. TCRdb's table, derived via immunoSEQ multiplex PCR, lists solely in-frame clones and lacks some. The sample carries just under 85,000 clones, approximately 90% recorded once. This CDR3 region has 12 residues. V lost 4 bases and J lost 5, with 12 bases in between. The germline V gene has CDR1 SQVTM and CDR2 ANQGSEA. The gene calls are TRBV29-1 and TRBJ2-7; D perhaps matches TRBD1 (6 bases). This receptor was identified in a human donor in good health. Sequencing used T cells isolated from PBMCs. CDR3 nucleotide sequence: TGCAGCGTTGGCAGGGGCAGAGACGAGCAGTACTTC. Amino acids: CSVGRGRDEQYF.